The clone carrying this TCR beta chain was seen ten or more times. The antigen remains undetermined. Amplification targeted the TCR beta CDR3 regions, with RNA transcripts as the source material. An initial RT-PCR round employing HTBI primers preceded a second-round multiplex PCR. TCRdb re-analysed the multiplex PCR reads in MiXCR, keeping a single row per CDR3 protein. The top ten clones hold around an eighth of a sample with 300,000 to 350,000 distinct CDR3 sequences, about 17% of them seen once. The data originate from a study of Graves' ophthalmopathy and Graves' hyperthyroidism. Trimming stripped 3 bases from V and 1 base from J, with 6 bases between. Germline CDR1 and CDR2: SGHRS and YFSETQ. The CDR3 runs 13 residues. General study results and limits: Blood also harbored most expanded thyroid clonotypes above 0.001 frequency.

In donors with ophthalmopathy, activity was moderate-to-severe, with CAS ≥3, NOSPECS ≥4 and duration under 3 months. Thyroid ultrasound, orbital computed tomography, TRAb, serum thyroxine and clinical symptoms formed the basis of diagnosis. Sequencing used peripheral blood. J is TRBJ2-3 and V is TRBV5-1, with D uncertain. The TCR comes from an adult man with Graves' ophthalmopathy. CDR3 nucleotide sequence: TGCGCCAGCAGCTACCCGGGCACAGATACGCAGTATTTT. Its translation is CASSYPGTDTQYF.